The 18 T cell receptor beta chains below were found in one sample sequenced in a study of T cell repertoires in cytomegalovirus infection. TCRdb redid the calling of the reads with MiXCR, one entry per CDR3 protein. The table includes a few hundred thousand distinct CDR3 sequences, 40% detected once. No antigens are known for them. Sequenced here: cultured PBMCs, sampled from culture after CMV antigen stimulation. These receptors were collected from a human donor in good health (CMV status not recorded). Some clones in this sample may be carry-over from other donors' samples.

V is TRBV7-2 and J is TRBJ2-3; no definite D call. The germline V gene has CDR1 SGHTA and CDR2 FQGNSA. This CDR3 contains 15 residues. V gave up 3 bases and J gave up 2 bases, with 12 bases separating them. CDR3 sequence (DNA): TGTGCCAGCAGCTTCCAAGTTTCCCACACAGATACGCAGTATTTT. Amino acids: CASSFQVSHTDTQYF. Variable domain in full (rest from reference TRBV7-2 and TRBJ2-3): GAGVSQSPSNKVTEKGKDVELRCDPISGHTALYWYRQSLGQGLEFLIYFQGNSAPDKSGLPSDRFSAERTGGSVSTLTIQRTQQEDSAVYLCASSFQVSHTDTQYFGPGTRLTVL.

This clonotype was picked up a small number of times. The rearrangement uses TRBV7-2 and TRBJ2-7, with D perhaps TRBD2 (5 bases). The V gene lost 5 bases and the J gene lost 3 bases, with 20 bases spanning the gap. Per germline, CDR1 SGHTA and CDR2 FQGNSA. There are 16 residues in the CDR3. The CDR3 loop reads CASSTRTGKEDYEQYF. The CDR3 DNA sequence: TGTGCCAGCAGCACGCGAACGGGGAAAGAAGACTACGAGCAGTACTTC.

This clonotype occurred many times. The gene calls are TRBV7-2 and TRBJ2-2; tentative D call: TRBD2 (6 bases). Germline V gives CDR1 SGHTA, CDR2 FQGNSA. The CDR3 totals 15 residues. V was clipped by 5 bases and J by 4 bases, with 14 bases between them. As DNA, the CDR3 is TGTGCCAGCAGCGCCGGGGGTGGGGGCACCGGGGAGCTGTTTTTT. Residues: CASSAGGGGTGELFF.

The chain links TRBV20-1 to TRBJ1-3, with D hard to call. Trimming removed 6 bases at V and 4 bases at J, with 19 bases between. The CDR3 contains 15 residues. CDR1 DFQATT and CDR2 SNEGSKA come from the germline V gene (reference sequence). Here the CDR3 DNA reads TGCAGTGCCCCGGACCGAGCGGGGAGCGGAAACACCATATATTTT. Translated: CSAPDRAGSGNTIYF.

The V and J genes are TRBV27 and TRBJ2-7; 7 nucleotides match TRBD2. V lost 4 bases to trimming and J lost 2 bases; unmatched junction nucleotides: 8. CDR3 length: 15 residues. Germline V lookup: CDR1 MNHEY, CDR2 SMNVEV (reference sequence). The CDR3 region is CASSSGRSVAYEQYF. The CDR3, as DNA: TGTGCCAGCAGTTCCGGGAGGAGCGTTGCCTACGAGCAGTACTTC.

CDR3 protein: CASSSSGIRSNQPQHF. CDR3 in DNA: TGTGCCAGCAGCTCGTCAGGGATCCGGAGCAATCAGCCCCAGCATTTT. This chain links TRBV7-8 with TRBJ1-5, with D perhaps matching TRBD1 (5 bases). V was shortened by 4 bases and J by 1 base, with 14 bases between the two germline ends. Per germline, CDR1 SGHVS and CDR2 FQNEAQ. There are 16 residues in the CDR3.

The V gene is TRBV12-3 or TRBV12-4, the J gene TRBJ2-5; D is undetermined. The V end lost 7 bases, the J end lost 3 bases, and 12 bases lay between the germline ends. This CDR3 is built from 13 residues. CDR3 residues: CASTPSGEETQYF. In nucleotides, the CDR3 is TGTGCCAGCACCCCGTCTGGGGAAGAGACCCAGTACTTC.

The J gene is TRBJ1-1, the V gene TRBV7-2; a weak D match, TRBD1 (5 bases). Trimming took off 1 base at V and 3 bases at J, with 12 bases between the two ends. The V gene's germline CDR1 is SGHTA and CDR2 FQGNSA. The CDR3 has 15 residues. The CDR3 region has the DNA TGTGCCAGCAGCTTAGGGACATATAGACACACTGAAGCTTTCTTT. It specifies CASSLGTYRHTEAFF. Filled out from reference TRBV7-2 and TRBJ1-1, the complete variable domain reads GAGVSQSPSNKVTEKGKDVELRCDPISGHTALYWYRQSLGQGLEFLIYFQGNSAPDKSGLPSDRFSAERTGGSVSTLTIQRTQQEDSAVYLCASSLGTYRHTEAFFGQGTRLTVV.

The V gene is TRBV5-1, the J gene TRBJ2-5; 8 bases are shared with TRBD1. Germline values: CDR1 SGHRS, CDR2 YFSETQ. The J segment lost 4 bases and the V segment lost 4 bases, leaving 6 bases of the junction unmatched. The CDR3 loop spans 14 amino acids. Here the CDR3 DNA reads TGCGCCAGCAGCACACAGGGGGGAAGAGAGACCCAGTACTTC. Its protein is CASSTQGGRETQYF.

The genes are TRBV19 and TRBJ1-1; 7 nucleotides match TRBD1. The CDR3 consists of 17 residues. From germline, CDR1 is LNHDA and CDR2 SQIVND (reference sequence). The ends lost 2 bases at V and 1 base at J; junction bases unmatched: 10. CDR3 nucleotide sequence: TGTGCCAGTAGTATACATAGGTGGGACAGAAAGAACACTGAAGCTTTCTTT. Its translation is CASSIHRWDRKNTEAFF. Drawing the rest from reference TRBV19 and TRBJ1-1, the complete variable domain is DGGITQSPKYLFRKEGQNVTLSCEQNLNHDAMYWYRQDPGQGLRLIYYSQIVNDFQKGDIAEGYSVSREKKESFPLTVTSAQKNPTAFYLCASSIHRWDRKNTEAFFGQGTRLTVV.

The V and J genes are TRBV12-5 and TRBJ2-7, with a possible D match to TRBD1 (6 bases). Germline V gene sequence: CDR1 LGHNT, CDR2 FRNRAP. The CDR3 is made up of 15 amino acids. V lost 6 bases and J lost 2, with 17 bases in between. CDR3 in DNA: TGTGCTAGTGGCACGGAAGGGGGATCCACCTACGAGCAGTACTTC. Amino acid sequence: CASGTEGGSTYEQYF.

In its sample, this clonotype was seen a few times. Written as DNA, the CDR3 is TGTGCCAGCAGCGGGACAGGGAAGGACGAAAAACTGTTTTTT. Translating gives CASSGTGKDEKLFF. J is TRBJ1-4 and V is TRBV7-8, with 9 bases identical to TRBD1. The junction had 6 bases not matched to a gene; V was cut back by 5 bases and J by 8 bases. The germline CDR1 and CDR2 sequences are SGHVS and FQNEAQ. The CDR3 totals 14 residues. Based on the CDR3 plus reference TRBV7-8 and TRBJ1-4, the full variable domain is GAGVSQSPRYKVAKRGQDVALRCDPISGHVSLFWYQQALGQGPEFLTYFQNEAQLDKSGLPSDRFFAERPEGSVSTLKIQRTQQEDSAVYLCASSGTGKDEKLFFGSGTQLSVL.

This clonotype was seen a handful of times. The chain has TRBV12-3 or TRBV12-4 and TRBJ2-3, with 7 bases fitting TRBD1. V was pared by 7 bases and J by 5 bases, with 18 bases of the junction left unmatched. The CDR3 loop spans 17 amino acids. The CDR3: CASIPRSWQGVGDTQYF. The CDR3 region has the DNA TGTGCCAGCATACCTCGTTCATGGCAGGGGGTCGGAGATACGCAGTATTTT.

This clonotype was observed a few times. The chain employs TRBV7-6 and TRBJ2-1; 8 bases match TRBD2. V dropped 5 bases and J dropped 0; count of bases not matched to a gene: 3. Germline V CDR1 and CDR2: SGHVS, FNYEAQ. The CDR3 spans 15 residues. Written as DNA, the CDR3 is TGTGCCAGCAGCAAAGGGACTAGCTCCTACAATGAGCAGTTCTTC. Its protein is CASSKGTSSYNEQFF.

The chain carries TRBV7-2 and TRBJ2-5; 9 bases match TRBD1. V was clipped by 5 bases and J by 5 bases; unmatched bases: 21. This CDR3 is 19 amino acids long. Germline V lookup: CDR1 SGHTA, CDR2 FQGNSA. The CDR3 sequence is CASSRDLWTGAAHDETQYF. The CDR3 region has the DNA TGTGCCAGCAGCCGAGATCTTTGGACAGGGGCCGCGCACGATGAGACCCAGTACTTC. Full variable domain (rest looked up from reference TRBV7-2 and TRBJ2-5): GAGVSQSPSNKVTEKGKDVELRCDPISGHTALYWYRQSLGQGLEFLIYFQGNSAPDKSGLPSDRFSAERTGGSVSTLTIQRTQQEDSAVYLCASSRDLWTGAAHDETQYFGPGTRLLVL.

The V call is TRBV7-8, the J call TRBJ1-5; D unresolved. The CDR3 contains 15 residues. Germline assignment: CDR1 SGHVS and CDR2 FQNEAQ. Deletions cut 4 bases from V and 0 bases from J, with 10 bases between. The CDR3 DNA reads as TGTGCCAGCAGCTGGGGTGCGTATAGCAATCAGCCCCAGCATTTT. Its translation is CASSWGAYSNQPQHF.

This clonotype was counted many times. CDR3: CASSLKVAGAHEQYF. CDR3 sequence (DNA): TGTGCCAGCAGCTTAAAGGTAGCGGGAGCCCACGAGCAGTACTTC. The genes are TRBV7-2 and TRBJ2-7; TRBD2 matches at 9 bases. From germline, CDR1 is SGHTA and CDR2 FQGNSA. Unmatched junction bases numbered 7, after V lost 2 bases and J lost 5 bases. The CDR3 contains 15 residues. The variable domain in full, with the rest retrieved from reference TRBV7-2 and TRBJ2-7, is GAGVSQSPSNKVTEKGKDVELRCDPISGHTALYWYRQSLGQGLEFLIYFQGNSAPDKSGLPSDRFSAERTGGSVSTLTIQRTQQEDSAVYLCASSLKVAGAHEQYFGPGTRLTVT.

This clonotype has more than one count but fewer than ten. This sequence joins TRBV7-2 and TRBJ1-1; TRBD1 aligns across 10 bases. Germline V gene sequence: CDR1 SGHTA, CDR2 FQGNSA. This CDR3 is 15 amino acids long. The V and J ends lost 5 bases and 5 bases, in that order; junction bases with no gene match: 8. CDR3 region: CASSSDRGRGTEAFF. DNA for the CDR3: TGTGCCAGCAGCAGCGACAGGGGGCGTGGGACTGAAGCTTTCTTT.